These 2 T cell receptor beta chains were all obtained from the same sample, sequenced in a study of cytomegalovirus exposure and HLA in healthy donors. Both 60 Vbeta primers and 13 Jbeta primers went into the PCR. Profiling relied on immunoSEQ multiplex PCR, and the TCRdb table lists in-frame clones only, not all of them. The table lists approximately 120,000 clones, around three quarters of them singletons. The sequenced sample consisted of PBMCs. The receptors come from a man aged 35 to 55 in good health and CMV-seronegative.

The rearrangement links TRBV7-6 to TRBJ2-7; TRBD1 matches at 9 bases. Trimming removed 5 bases from V and 2 bases from J; junction bases left unmatched: 4. Germline values: CDR1 SGHVS, CDR2 FNYEAQ. The CDR3 sequence is 14 residues long. CDR3 nucleotides: TGTGCCAGCAGCCCCCGGGACAGGGCCTACGAGCAGTACTTC. Translated, it gives CASSPRDRAYEQYF.

This clone showed up just a few times. The rearrangement uses TRBV5-8 and TRBJ2-2, with D possibly matching TRBD1 (6 bases). The CDR3 loop spans 14 amino acids. Germline CDR1 reads SGHTS; CDR2 reads YDEGEE. V was trimmed by 6 bases and J by 2 bases, leaving 11 bases between them. The chain's CDR3 is CASTRGGNTGELFF. In DNA form, the CDR3 reads TGTGCCAGCACCAGGGGTGGAAACACCGGGGAGCTGTTTTTT. The whole variable domain, filled in from reference TRBV5-8 and TRBJ2-2, reads EAGVTQSPTHLIKTRGQQATLRCSPISGHTSVYWYQQALGLGLQFLLWYDEGEERNRGNFPPRFSGRQFPNYSSELNVNALELEDSALYLCASTRGGNTGELFFGEGSRLTVL.